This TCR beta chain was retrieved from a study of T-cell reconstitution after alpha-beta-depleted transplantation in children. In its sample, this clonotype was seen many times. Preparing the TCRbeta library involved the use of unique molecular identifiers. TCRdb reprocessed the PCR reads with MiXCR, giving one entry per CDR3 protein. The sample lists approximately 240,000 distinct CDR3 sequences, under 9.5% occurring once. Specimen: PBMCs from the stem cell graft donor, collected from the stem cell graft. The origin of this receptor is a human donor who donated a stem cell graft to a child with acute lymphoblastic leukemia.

CDR3 sequence reads: CSARSFTDRTITNTEAFF. In DNA, the CDR3 is TGCAGTGCTCGGTCCTTCACGGACCGAACAATAACGAACACTGAAGCTTTCTTT. The genes are TRBV20-1 and TRBJ1-1; no definite D call. The CDR3 is 18 amino acids. CDR1 is DFQATT and CDR2 is SNEGSKA in the germline V gene (reference sequence). V lost 5 bases and J 1 base, leaving 26 bases between the germline ends.